Described below is a single T cell receptor (beta chain) sequence and its context. The antigen is not known. This sample was included in a study of T cell responses to AZD1222 COVID-19 vaccine. Study-level background: Samples with a second dose at about 4 or about 12 weeks were pooled together.

Notes on the study in general: At study baseline, merely roughly 6 AZD1222 recipients were seropositive. Repertoire sampling was restricted to post-peak T cell response timepoints. Donors, mostly white British, included more females; clonal diversity was possibly underestimated.

Unmatched junction bases numbered 10, after V lost 5 bases and J lost 7 bases. This CDR3 has 15 amino acids. Germline loops: CDR1 SNHLY, CDR2 FYNNEI. Here immunoSEQ multiplex PCR was the method, and the copy in TCRdb shows in-frame clones only, minus some. The sample lists 95,000 to 130,000 clones; 93% were seen once. This chain joins TRBV2 and TRBJ2-2; 7 nucleotides align to TRBD2. This receptor was taken from an adult in good health. The source was peripheral blood, collected on day 0 of AZD1222 vaccination. The CDR3 coding sequence is TGTGCCAGCAGTCTGCGGGAGACTACCATCGGGGAGCTGTTTTTT. It codes for CASSLRETTIGELFF.